This T cell receptor beta chain derives from a study of OX40 agonist ivuxolimab in advanced cancers. In the study overall: Therapy given before enrollment (anti-PD-1, anti-PD-L1 or anti-CTLA-4) was allowed, and around 44% had some.

For this clone: Its target is not known.

Whole-study findings and limits: CD8+ T cells were the subset that, on average, had more expanded clones than CD4+. Antigen specificity of clonally expanded peripheral T cells was not established.

The method was immunoSEQ multiplex PCR; TCRdb's version includes in-frame clones alone and lacks a portion of them. The sample lists tens of thousands of clones, about 88% occurring once. The sample in question was CD4+ or CD8+ T cells sorted from blood, obtained in a trial of the OX40 agonist ivuxolimab. The sequence came from an adult with an advanced solid tumor such as melanoma, head and neck, liver or kidney cancer.

In nucleotides, the CDR3 is TGTGCTTCGGGCCAGCCCCAGCATTTT. This gives the protein CASGQPQHF. The rearrangement joins TRBV6-6 to TRBJ1-5, with D uncertain. The CDR3 has 9 residues. Germline V gene data show CDR1 as MNHNY and CDR2 as SVGAGI (reference sequence).